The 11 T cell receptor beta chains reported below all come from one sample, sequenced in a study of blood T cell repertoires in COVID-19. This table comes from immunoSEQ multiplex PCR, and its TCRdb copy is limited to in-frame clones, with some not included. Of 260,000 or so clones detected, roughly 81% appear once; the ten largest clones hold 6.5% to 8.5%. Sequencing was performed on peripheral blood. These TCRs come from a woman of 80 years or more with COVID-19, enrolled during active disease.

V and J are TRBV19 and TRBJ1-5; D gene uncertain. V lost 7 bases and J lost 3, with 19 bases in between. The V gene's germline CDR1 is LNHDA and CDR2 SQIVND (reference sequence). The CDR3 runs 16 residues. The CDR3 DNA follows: TGTGCCAGTACTCCTACGACACCTCGAAACAATCAGCCCCAGCATTTT. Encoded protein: CASTPTTPRNNQPQHF.

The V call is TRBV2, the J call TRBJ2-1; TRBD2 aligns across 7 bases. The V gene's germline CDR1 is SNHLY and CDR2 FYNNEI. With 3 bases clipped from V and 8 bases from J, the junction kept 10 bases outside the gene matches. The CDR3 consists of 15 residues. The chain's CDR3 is CASSDGTTRFDEQFF. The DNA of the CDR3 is TGTGCCAGCAGTGATGGGACTACCAGGTTCGATGAGCAGTTCTTC.

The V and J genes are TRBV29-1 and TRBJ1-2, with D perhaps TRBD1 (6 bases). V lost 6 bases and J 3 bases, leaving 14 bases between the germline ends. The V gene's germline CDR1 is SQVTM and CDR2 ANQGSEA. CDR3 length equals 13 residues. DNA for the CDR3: TGCAGCGTCTCAACAGGGAATGACTATGGCTACACCTTC. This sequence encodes CSVSTGNDYGYTF. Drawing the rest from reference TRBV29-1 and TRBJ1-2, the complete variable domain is SAVISQKPSRDICQRGTSLTIQCQVDSQVTMMFWYRQQPGQSLTLIATANQGSEATYESGFVIDKFPISRPNLTFSTLTVSNMSPEDSSIYLCSVSTGNDYGYTFGSGTRLTVV.

CDR3 in DNA: TGTGCCAGCAGCCCTCCCCAGGCAGGGGGCGGTGAGACCCAGTACTTC. Protein product: CASSPPQAGGGETQYF. The chain is built from TRBV7-9 and TRBJ2-5; TRBD1 agrees at 8 bases. There are 16 residues in the CDR3. With V trimmed by 5 bases and J by 5 bases, 13 bases remained unmatched. Germline-derived CDR1 and CDR2 are SEHNR and FQNEAQ (reference sequence).

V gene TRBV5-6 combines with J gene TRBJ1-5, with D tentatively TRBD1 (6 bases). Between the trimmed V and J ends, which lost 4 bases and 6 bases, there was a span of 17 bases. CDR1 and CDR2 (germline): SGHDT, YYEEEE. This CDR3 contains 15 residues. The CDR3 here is CASSGGSLVGQPQHF. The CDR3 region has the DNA TGTGCCAGCAGCGGGGGCTCCCTTGTCGGTCAGCCCCAGCATTTT.

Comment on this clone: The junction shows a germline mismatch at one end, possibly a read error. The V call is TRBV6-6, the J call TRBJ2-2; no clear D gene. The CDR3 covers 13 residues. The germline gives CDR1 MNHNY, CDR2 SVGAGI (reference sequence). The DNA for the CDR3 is TGTGCCAGCAGTTACTCGAACTCCGGGGAGCTGTTTTTT. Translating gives CASSYSNSGELFF.

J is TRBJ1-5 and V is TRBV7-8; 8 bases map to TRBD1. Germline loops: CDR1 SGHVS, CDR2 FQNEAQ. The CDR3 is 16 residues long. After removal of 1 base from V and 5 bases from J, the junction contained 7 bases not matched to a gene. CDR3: CASSLDGQGADQPQHF. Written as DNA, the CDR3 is TGTGCCAGCAGCTTAGATGGGCAGGGGGCGGATCAGCCCCAGCATTTT.

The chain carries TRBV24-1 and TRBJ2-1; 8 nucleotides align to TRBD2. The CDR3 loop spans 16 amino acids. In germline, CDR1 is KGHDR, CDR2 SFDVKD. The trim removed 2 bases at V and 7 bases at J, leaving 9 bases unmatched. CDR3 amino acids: CATSDSRSGGFNEQFF. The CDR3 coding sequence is TGTGCCACCAGTGATTCTCGAAGCGGGGGATTTAATGAGCAGTTCTTC.

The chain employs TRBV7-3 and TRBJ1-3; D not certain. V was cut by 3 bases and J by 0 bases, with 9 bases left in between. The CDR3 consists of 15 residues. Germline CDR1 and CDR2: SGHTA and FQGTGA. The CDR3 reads CASSLTGNSGNTIYF. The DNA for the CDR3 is TGTGCCAGCAGCTTGACGGGTAACTCTGGAAACACCATATATTTT.

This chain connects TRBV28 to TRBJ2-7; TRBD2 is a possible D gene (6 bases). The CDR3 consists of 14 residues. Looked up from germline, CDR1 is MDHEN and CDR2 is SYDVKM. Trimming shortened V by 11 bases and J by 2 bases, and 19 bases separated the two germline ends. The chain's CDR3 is CASHLGGSPYEQYF. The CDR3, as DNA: TGTGCCTCTCACCTAGGAGGGAGCCCCTACGAGCAGTACTTC.

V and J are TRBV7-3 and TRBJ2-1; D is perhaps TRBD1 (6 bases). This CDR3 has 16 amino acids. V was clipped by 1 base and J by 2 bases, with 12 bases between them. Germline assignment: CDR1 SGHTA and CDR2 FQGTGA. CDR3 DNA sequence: TGTGCCAGCAGCTTAATGGGGGCCACAGCCTACAATGAGCAGTTCTTC. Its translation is CASSLMGATAYNEQFF.